A single TCR beta chain is shown here with its context. Antigen unknown. The sample is drawn from a study of radiotherapy plus CTLA-4 blockade in lung cancer. Study background: Objective response rate was over 15%; disease control rate, 25% to 35%. Overall study findings and caveats: Blood saw expansion of tumor-derived TCR clones after radiotherapy plus ipilimumab.

The CDR3 is 12 amino acids. Germline V CDR1 and CDR2: MNHEY, SVGAGI. Trimming cost V 7 bases and J 8 bases, with 15 bases left between them. Here immunoSEQ multiplex PCR was the method, and the copy in TCRdb shows in-frame clones only, minus some. The sample consists of some 32,000 clones, roughly 70% of them appearing once. The sequenced sample was peripheral blood, obtained from a patient treated with radiotherapy plus ipilimumab. The chain carries TRBV6-5 and TRBJ2-7, with D maybe TRBD1 (7 bases). The sequence derives from a human donor with non-small cell lung cancer who had stable disease on radiotherapy plus ipilimumab. The CDR3 coding sequence is TGTGCCAGCACCCCCTCAGGGGGGAAGCAGTACTTC. Its protein is CASTPSGGKQYF.